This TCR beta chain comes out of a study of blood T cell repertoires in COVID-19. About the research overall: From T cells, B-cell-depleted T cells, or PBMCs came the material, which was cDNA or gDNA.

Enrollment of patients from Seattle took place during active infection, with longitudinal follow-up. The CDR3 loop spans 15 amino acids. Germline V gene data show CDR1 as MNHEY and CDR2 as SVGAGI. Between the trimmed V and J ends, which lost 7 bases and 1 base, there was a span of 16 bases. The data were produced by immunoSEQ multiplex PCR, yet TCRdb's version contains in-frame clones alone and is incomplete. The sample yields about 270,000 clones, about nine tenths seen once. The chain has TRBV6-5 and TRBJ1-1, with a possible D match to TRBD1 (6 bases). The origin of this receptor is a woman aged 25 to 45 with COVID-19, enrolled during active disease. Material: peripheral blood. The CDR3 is CASTKGGGGNTEAFF. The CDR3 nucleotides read TGTGCCAGCACCAAAGGGGGAGGGGGGAACACTGAAGCTTTCTTT.